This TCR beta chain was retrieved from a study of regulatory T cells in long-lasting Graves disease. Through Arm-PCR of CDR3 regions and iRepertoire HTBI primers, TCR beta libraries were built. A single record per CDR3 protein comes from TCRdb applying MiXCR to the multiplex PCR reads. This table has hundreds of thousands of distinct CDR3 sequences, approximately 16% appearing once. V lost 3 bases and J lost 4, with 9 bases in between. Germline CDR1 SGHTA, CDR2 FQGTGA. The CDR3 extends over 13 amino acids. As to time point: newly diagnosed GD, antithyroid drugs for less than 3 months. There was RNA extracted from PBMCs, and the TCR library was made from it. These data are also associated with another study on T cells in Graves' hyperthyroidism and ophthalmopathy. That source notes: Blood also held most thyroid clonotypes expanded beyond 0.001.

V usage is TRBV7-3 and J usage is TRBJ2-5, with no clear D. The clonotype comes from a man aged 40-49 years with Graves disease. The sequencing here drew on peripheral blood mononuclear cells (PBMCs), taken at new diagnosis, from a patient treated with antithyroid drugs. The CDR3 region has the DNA TGTGCCAGCAGCTTTACTTCGGGAGAGACCCAGTACTTC. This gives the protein CASSFTSGETQYF.